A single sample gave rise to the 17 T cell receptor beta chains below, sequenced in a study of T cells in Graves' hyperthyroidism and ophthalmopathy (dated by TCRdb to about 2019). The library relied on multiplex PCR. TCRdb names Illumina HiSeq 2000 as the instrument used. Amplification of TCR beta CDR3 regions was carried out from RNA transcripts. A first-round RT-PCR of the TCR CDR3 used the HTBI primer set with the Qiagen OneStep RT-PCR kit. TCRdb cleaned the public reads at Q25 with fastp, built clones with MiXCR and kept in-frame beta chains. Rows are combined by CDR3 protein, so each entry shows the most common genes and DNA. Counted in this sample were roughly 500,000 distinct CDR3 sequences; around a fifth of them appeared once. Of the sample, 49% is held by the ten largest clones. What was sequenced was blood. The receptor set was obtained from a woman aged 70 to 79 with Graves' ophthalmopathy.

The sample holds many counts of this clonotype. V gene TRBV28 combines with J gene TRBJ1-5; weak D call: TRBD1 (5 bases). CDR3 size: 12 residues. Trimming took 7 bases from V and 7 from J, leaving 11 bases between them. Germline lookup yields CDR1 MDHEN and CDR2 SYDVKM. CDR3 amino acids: CASNLQGQPQHF. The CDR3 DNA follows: TGTGCCAGCAACCTCCAGGGACAGCCCCAGCATTTT.

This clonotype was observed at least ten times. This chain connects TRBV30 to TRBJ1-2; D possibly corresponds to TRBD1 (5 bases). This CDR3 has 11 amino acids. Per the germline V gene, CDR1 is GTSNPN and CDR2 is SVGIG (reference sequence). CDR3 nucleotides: TGTGTCGCCGGGGACCCTTTAGGCTACACCTTC. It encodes CVAGDPLGYTF.

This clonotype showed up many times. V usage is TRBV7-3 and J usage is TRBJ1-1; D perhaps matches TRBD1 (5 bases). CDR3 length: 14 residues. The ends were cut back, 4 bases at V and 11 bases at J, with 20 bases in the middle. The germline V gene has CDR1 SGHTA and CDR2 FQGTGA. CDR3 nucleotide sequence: TGTGCCAGCAGCTCGAACGGACACCCGAGCGAGGCTTTCTTT. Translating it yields CASSSNGHPSEAFF.

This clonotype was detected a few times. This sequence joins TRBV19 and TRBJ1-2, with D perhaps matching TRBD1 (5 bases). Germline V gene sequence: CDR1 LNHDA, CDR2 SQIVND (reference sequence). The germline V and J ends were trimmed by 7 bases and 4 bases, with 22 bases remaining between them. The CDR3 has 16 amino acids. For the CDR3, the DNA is TGTGCCAGTACCACTCCGGGGACGCACTCCCTCTATGGCTACACCTTC. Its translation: CASTTPGTHSLYGYTF. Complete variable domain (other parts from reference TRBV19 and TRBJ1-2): DGGITQSPKYLFRKEGQNVTLSCEQNLNHDAMYWYRQDPGQGLRLIYYSQIVNDFQKGDIAEGYSVSREKKESFPLTVTSAQKNPTAFYLCASTTPGTHSLYGYTFGSGTRLTVV.

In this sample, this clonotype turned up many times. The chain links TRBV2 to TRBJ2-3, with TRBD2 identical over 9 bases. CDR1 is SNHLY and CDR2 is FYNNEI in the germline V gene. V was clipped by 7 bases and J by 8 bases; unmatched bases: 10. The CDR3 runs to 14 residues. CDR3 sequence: CASTLGLATGTQYF. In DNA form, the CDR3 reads TGTGCCAGCACCCTGGGACTAGCTACGGGTACGCAGTATTTT.

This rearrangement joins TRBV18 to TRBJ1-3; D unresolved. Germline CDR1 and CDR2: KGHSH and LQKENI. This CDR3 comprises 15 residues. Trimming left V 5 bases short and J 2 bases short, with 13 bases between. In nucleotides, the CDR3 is TGTGCCAGCTCAAAATCAACAGATCCTGGAAACACCATATATTTT. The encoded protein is CASSKSTDPGNTIYF.

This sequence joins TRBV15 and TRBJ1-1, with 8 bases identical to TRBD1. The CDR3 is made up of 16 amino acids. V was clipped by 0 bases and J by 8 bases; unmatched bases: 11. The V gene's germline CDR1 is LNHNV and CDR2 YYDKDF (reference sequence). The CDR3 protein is CATSRDLQGGPDEAFF. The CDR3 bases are TGTGCCACCAGCAGAGACTTACAGGGGGGCCCTGACGAAGCTTTCTTT.

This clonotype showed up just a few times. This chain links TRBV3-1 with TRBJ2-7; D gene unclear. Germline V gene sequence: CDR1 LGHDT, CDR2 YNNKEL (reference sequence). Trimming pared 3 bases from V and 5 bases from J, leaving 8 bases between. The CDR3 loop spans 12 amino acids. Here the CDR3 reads CASSQAGNEQYF. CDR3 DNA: TGTGCCAGCAGCCAGGCAGGAAACGAGCAGTACTTC.

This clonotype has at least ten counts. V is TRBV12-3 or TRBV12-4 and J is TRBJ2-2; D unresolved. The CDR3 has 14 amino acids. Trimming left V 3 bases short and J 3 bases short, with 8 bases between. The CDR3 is CASSLLGYTGELFF. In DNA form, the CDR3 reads TGTGCCAGCAGTTTGTTGGGGTACACCGGGGAGCTGTTTTTT.

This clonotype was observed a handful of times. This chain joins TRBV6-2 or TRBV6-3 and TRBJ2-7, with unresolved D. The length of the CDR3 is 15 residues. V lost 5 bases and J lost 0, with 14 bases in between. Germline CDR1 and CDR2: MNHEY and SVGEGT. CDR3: CASSPWPSHSYEQYF. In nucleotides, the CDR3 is TGTGCCAGCAGTCCGTGGCCGAGCCACTCCTACGAGCAGTACTTC.

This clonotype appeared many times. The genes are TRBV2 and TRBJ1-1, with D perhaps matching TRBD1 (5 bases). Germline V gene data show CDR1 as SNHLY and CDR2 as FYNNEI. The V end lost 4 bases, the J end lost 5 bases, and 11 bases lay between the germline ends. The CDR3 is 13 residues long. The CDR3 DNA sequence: TGTGCCAGCAGTGGGGGGGGTTGGACTGAAGCTTTCTTT. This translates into CASSGGGWTEAFF.

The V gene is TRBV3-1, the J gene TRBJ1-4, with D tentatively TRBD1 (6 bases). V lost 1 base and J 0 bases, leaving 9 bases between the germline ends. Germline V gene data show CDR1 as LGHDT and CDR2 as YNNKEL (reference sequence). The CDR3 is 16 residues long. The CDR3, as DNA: TGTGCCAGCAGCCAAGTCGGGGGCACAACTAATGAAAAACTGTTTTTT. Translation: CASSQVGGTTNEKLFF.

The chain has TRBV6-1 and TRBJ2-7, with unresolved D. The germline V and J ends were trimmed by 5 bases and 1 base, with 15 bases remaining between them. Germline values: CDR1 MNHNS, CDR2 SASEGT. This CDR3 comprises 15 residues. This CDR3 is CASSPPHAFSYEQYF. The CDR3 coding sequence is TGTGCCAGCAGTCCCCCCCACGCATTTTCCTACGAGCAGTACTTC.

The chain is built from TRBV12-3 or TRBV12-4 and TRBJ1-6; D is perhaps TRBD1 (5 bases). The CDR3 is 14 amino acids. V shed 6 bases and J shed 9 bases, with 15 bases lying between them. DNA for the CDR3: TGTGCCAGCAGCCAAGGGGCTGAGGGTTCACCCCTCCACTTT. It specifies CASSQGAEGSPLHF.

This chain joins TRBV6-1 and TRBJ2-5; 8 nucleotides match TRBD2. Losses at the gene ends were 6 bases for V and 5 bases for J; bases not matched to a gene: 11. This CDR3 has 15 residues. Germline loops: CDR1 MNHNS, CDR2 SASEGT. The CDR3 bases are TGTGCCAGCAGCCTAGCGGGCGCGACCGGGGAGACCCAGTACTTC. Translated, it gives CASSLAGATGETQYF.

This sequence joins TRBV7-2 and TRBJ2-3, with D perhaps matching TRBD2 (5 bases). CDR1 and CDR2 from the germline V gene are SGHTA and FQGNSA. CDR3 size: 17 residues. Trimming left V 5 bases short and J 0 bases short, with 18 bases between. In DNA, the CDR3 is TGTGCCAGCAGCCCCCAGATAGCGATTACTAGCACAGATACGCAGTATTTT. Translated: CASSPQIAITSTDTQYF. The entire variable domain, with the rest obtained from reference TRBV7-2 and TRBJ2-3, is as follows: GAGVSQSPSNKVTEKGKDVELRCDPISGHTALYWYRQSLGQGLEFLIYFQGNSAPDKSGLPSDRFSAERTGGSVSTLTIQRTQQEDSAVYLCASSPQIAITSTDTQYFGPGTRLTVL.

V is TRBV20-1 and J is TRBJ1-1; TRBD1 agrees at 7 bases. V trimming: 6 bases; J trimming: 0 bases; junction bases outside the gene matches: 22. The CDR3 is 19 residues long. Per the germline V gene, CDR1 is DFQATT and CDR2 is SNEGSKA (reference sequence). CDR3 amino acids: CSASSHYRGFFRMNTEAFF. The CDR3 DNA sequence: TGCAGTGCCTCCTCGCACTACAGGGGTTTTTTTCGGATGAACACTGAAGCTTTCTTT.